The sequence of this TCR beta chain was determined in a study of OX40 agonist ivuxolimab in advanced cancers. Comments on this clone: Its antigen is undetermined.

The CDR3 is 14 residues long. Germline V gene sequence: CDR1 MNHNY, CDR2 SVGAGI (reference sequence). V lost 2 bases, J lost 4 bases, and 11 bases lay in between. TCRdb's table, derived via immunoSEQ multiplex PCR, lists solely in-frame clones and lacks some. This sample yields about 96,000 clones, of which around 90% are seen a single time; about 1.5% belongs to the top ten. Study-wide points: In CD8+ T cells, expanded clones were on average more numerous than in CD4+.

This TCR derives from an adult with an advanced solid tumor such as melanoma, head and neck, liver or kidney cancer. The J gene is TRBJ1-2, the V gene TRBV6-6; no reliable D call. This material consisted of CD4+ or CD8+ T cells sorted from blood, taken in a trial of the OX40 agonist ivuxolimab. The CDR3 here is CASSYRDSFYGYTF. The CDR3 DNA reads TGTGCCAGCAGTTACCGGGATAGTTTCTATGGCTACACCTTC.